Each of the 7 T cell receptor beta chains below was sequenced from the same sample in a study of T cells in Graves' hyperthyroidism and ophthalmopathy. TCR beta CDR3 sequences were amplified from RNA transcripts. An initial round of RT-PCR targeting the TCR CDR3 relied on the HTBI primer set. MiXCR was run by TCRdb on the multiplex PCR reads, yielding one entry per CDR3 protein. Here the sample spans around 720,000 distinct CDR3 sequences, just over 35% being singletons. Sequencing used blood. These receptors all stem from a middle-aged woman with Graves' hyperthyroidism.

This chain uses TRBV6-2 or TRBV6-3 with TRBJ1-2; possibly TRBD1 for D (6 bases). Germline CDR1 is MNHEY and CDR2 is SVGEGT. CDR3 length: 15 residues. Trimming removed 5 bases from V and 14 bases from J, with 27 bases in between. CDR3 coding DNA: TGTGCCAGCAGTCGTTCATTCGGACAGCCTCCAGGAGGTACCTTC. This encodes CASSRSFGQPPGGTF.

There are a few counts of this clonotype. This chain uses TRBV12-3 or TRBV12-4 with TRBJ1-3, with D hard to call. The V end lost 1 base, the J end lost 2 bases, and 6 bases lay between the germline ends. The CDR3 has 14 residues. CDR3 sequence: CASSLVRAGNTIYF. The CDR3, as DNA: TGTGCCAGCAGTTTAGTTAGGGCTGGAAACACCATATATTTT.

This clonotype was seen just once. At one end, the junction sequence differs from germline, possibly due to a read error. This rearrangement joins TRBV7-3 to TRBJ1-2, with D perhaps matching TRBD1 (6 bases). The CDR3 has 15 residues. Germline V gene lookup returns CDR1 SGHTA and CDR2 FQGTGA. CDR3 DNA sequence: TGCGCCAGCAGCCAACGAGAGGGGGGGAACTATGGCTACACCTTC. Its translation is CASSQREGGNYGYTF.

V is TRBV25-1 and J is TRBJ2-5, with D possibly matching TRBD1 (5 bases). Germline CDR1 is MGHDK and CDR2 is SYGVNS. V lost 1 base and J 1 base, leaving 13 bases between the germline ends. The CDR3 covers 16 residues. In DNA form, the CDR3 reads TGTGCCAGCAGTGAATTTGGGCAGGGCTTCCAAGAGACCCAGTACTTC. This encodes CASSEFGQGFQETQYF.

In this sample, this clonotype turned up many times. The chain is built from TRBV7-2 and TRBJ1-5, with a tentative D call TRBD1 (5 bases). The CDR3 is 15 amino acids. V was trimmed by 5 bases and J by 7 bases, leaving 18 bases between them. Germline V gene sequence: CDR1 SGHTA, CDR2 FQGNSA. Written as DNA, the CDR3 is TGTGCCAGCAGCCTTACCCTCGGGACGGGGCAGCCCCAGCATTTT. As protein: CASSLTLGTGQPQHF.

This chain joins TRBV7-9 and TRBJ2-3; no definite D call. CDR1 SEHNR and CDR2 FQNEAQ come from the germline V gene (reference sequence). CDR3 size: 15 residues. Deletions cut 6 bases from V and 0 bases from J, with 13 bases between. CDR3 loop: CASSSPLGSTDTQYF. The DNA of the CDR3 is TGTGCCAGCAGTTCCCCCTTGGGGAGCACAGATACGCAGTATTTT.

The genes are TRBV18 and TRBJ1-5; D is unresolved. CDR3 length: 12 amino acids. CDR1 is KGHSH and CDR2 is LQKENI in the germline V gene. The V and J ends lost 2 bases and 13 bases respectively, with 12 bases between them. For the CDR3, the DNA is TGTGCCAGCTCACCAAAAGAGGGAGTACAGCATTTT. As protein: CASSPKEGVQHF.